The following is a TCR beta chain sequence with its context. Its antigen is not identified. Clones were read by immunoSEQ multiplex PCR, and TCRdb kept only the in-frame ones, dropping some. The profile covers about 8,200 clones, with around 80% appearing a single time and about 3% taken by the ten largest. Patients had resection in Japan or China between the mid-2010s and the late 2010s. Premalignant or tumor cells were enriched by macro-dissection after pathologic assessment. This sample stems from a study of immune evolution from preneoplasia to lung adenocarcinoma. General study results and limits: Top clone frequencies peaked in normal lung, apparently declining through invasive adenocarcinoma. Later-stage lesions appeared to have more T cells, more diversity, less clonality.

V was trimmed by 4 bases and J by 7 bases, leaving 10 bases between them. This CDR3 region has 11 residues. The germline V gene has CDR1 GTSNPN and CDR2 SVGIG (reference sequence). Sequenced input: FFPE minimally invasive lung adenocarcinoma tissue. The V call is TRBV30, the J call TRBJ1-1; D gene uncertain. The clonotype comes from a person aged 65 to 79 with lung adenocarcinoma. The CDR3 region has the DNA TGTGCCTGGACCGTAGAGGGTGAAGCTTTCTTT. This gives the protein CAWTVEGEAFF.